This TCR beta chain is from a study of cytomegalovirus exposure and HLA in healthy donors. The PCR was carried out with 60 Vbeta primers and 13 Jbeta primers. Some clones are missing from TCRdb's copy, which holds only in-frame ones; the method was immunoSEQ multiplex PCR. This table holds 150,000 to 200,000 clones, about 87% found once. The CDR3 has 13 amino acids. Germline CDR1 is SNHLY and CDR2 is FYNNEI. After removal of 10 bases from V and 5 bases from J, the junction contained 8 bases not matched to a gene. About this clone itself: No antigen is known for it.

Overall study results and limits: Later analysis reportedly placed an Asian-associated ancestry cluster below the roughly 640-donor mean in N-insertions. In a later analysis, CMV-associated beta chains were mostly HLA-associated, it appeared.

At the time of sampling, donors were nominally healthy, though unrecorded immune exposures were likely. This sequence originates from a woman aged 18-29 years in good health and CMV-seronegative. The sequenced sample was PBMCs. V and J are TRBV2 and TRBJ1-1; 9 bases agree with TRBD1. Written as DNA, the CDR3 is TGTGCCACCCGGACAGGGGCGGGGACTGAAGCTTTCTTT. Protein: CATRTGAGTEAFF.